The clone carrying this T cell receptor (beta chain) showed up many times. Its antigen is still unknown. This specimen belongs to a study of Graves' ophthalmopathy and Graves' hyperthyroidism. General study points: The model predicted ophthalmopathy progression with roughly 70% sensitivity and around 72% specificity.

Amplification of TCR beta CDR3 regions used RNA transcripts. First-round RT-PCR used HTBI primers; second-round multiplex PCR followed. TCRdb reprocessed the multiplex PCR reads via MiXCR and lists one record per CDR3 protein. This sample yields around 1,200,000 distinct CDR3 sequences, of which less than 45% are seen a single time; 11% belongs to the top ten. The germline V and J ends were trimmed by 2 bases and 5 bases, with 6 bases remaining between them. Germline CDR1 SQVTM, CDR2 ANQGSEA. This CDR3 region has 11 residues. The specimen was peripheral blood or thyroid tissue (not recorded which). V is TRBV29-1 and J is TRBJ1-2; D is unresolved. This receptor was taken from an adult man with Graves' hyperthyroidism. In DNA, the CDR3 is TGCAGCGTTGAATCGGGGTATGGCTACACCTTC. This codes for CSVESGYGYTF.